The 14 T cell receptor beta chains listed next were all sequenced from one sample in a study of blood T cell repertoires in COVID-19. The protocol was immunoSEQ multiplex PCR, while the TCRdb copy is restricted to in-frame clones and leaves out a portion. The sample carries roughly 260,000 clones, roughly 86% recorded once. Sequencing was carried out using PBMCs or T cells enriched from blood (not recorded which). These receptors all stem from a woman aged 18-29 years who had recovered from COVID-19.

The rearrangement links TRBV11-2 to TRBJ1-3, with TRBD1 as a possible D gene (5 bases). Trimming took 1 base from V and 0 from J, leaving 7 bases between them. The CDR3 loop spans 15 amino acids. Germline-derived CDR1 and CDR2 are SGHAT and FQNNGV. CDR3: CASSLGQRSGNTIYF. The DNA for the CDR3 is TGTGCCAGCAGCTTAGGACAGCGCTCTGGAAACACCATATATTTT.

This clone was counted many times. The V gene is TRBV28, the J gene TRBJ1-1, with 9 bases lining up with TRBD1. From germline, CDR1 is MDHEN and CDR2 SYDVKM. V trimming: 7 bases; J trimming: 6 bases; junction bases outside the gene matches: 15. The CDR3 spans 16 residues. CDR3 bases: TGTGCCAGCAAACAACCCGGGACAGGGAATGTGGCTGAAGCTTTCTTT. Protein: CASKQPGTGNVAEAFF.

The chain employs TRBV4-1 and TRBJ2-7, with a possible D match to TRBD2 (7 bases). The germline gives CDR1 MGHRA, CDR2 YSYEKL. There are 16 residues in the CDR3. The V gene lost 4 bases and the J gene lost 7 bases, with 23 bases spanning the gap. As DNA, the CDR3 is TGCGCCAGCAGCCCCGGGAAGGGGGGGAGGTTTTGGGAGCAGTACTTC. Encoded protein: CASSPGKGGRFWEQYF.

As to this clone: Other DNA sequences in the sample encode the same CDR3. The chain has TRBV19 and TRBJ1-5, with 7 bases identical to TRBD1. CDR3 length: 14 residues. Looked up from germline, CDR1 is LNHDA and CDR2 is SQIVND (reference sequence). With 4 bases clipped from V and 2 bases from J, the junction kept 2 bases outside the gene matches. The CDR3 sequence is CASSTTGGNQPQHF. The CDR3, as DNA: TGTGCCAGTAGTACTACAGGGGGCAATCAGCCCCAGCATTTT.

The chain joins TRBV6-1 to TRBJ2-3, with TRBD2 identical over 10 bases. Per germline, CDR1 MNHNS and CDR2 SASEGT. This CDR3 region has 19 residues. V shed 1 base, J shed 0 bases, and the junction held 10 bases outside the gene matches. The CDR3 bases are TGTGCCAGCAGTGAAGTTGATAGCGGGGGGCCCTCTAGCACAGATACGCAGTATTTT. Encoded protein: CASSEVDSGGPSSTDTQYF.

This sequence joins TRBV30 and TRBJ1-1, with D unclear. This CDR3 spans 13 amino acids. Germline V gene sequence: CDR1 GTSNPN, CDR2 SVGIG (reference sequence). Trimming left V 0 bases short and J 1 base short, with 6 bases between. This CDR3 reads CAWSVEWNTEAFF. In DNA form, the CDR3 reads TGTGCCTGGAGTGTAGAGTGGAACACTGAAGCTTTCTTT.

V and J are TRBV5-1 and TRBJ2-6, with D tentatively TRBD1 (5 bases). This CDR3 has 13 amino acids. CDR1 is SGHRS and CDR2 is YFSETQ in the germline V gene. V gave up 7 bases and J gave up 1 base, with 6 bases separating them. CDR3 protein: CASAGSGANVLTF. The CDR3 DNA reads TGCGCCAGCGCAGGGTCTGGGGCCAACGTCCTGACTTTC.

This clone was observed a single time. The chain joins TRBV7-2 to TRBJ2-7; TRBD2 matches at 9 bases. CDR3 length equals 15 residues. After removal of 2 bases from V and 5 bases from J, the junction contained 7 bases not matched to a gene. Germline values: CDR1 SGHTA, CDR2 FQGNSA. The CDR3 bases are TGTGCCAGCAGCTTATCCCAGCGGGGGGTGAACGAGCAGTACTTC. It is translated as CASSLSQRGVNEQYF.

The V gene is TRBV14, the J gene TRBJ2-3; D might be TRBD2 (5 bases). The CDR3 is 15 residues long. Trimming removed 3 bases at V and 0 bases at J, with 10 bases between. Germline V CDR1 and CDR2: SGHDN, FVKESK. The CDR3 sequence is CASSHRRGSTDTQYF. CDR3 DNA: TGTGCCAGCAGCCATCGCAGAGGGAGCACAGATACGCAGTATTTT.

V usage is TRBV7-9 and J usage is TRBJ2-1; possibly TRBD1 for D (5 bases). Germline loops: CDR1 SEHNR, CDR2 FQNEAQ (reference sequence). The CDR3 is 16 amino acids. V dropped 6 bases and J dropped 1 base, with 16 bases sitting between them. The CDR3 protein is CASSFQGAVSYNEQFF. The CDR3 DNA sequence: TGTGCCAGCAGTTTCCAGGGCGCCGTTTCCTACAATGAGCAGTTCTTC.

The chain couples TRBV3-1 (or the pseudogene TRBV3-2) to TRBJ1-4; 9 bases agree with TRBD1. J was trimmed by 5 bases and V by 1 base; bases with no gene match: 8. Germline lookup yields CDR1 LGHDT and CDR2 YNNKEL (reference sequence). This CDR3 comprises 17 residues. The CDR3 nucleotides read TGTGCCAGCAGCCAAGCGGCCCAGACAGGGGGGAATGAAAAACTGTTTTTT. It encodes CASSQAAQTGGNEKLFF.

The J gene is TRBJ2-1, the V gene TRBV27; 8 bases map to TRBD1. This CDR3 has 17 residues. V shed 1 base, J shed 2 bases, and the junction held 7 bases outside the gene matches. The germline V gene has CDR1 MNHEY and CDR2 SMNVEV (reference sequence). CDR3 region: CASSLLSQGVPYNEQFF. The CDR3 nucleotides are TGTGCCAGCAGTTTATTGTCACAGGGGGTCCCCTACAATGAGCAGTTCTTC.

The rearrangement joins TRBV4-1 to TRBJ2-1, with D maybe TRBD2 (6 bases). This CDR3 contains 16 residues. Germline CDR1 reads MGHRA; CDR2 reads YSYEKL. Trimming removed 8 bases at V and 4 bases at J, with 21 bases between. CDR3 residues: CASLETYRTTYNEQFF. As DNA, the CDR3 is TGCGCCAGCCTTGAAACCTACAGGACTACGTACAATGAGCAGTTCTTC.

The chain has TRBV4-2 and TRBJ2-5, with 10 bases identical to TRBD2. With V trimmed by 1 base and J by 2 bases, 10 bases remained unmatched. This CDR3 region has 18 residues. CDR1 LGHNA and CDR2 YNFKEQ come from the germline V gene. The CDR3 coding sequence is TGTGCCAGCAGCCAAGGGTTCTATAGCGGGGGGATTCAAGAGACCCAGTACTTC. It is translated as CASSQGFYSGGIQETQYF.